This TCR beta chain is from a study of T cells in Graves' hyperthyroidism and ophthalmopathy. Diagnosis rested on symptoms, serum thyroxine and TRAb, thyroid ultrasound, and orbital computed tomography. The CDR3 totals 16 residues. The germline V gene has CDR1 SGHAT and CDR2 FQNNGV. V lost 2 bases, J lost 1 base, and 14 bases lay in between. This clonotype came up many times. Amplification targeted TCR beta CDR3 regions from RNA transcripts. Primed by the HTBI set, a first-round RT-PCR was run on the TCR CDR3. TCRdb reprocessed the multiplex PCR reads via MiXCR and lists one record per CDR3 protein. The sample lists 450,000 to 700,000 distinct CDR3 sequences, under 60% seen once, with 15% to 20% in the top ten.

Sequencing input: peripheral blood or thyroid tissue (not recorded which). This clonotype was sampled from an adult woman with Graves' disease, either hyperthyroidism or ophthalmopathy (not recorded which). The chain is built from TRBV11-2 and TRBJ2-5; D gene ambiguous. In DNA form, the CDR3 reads TGTGCCAGCAGCTTACGACGGACCCAAAGCCAAGAGACCCAGTACTTC. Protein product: CASSLRRTQSQETQYF.